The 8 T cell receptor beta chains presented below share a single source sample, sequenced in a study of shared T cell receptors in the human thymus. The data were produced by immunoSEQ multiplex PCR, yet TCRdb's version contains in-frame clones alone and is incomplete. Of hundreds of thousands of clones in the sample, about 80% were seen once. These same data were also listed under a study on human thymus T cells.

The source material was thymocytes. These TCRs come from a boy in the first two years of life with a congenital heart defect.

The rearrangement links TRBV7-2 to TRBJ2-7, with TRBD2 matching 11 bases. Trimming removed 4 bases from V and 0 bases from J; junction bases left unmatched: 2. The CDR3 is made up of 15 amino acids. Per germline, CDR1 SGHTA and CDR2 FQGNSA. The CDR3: CASSWGLAASYEQYF. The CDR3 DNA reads TGTGCCAGCAGCTGGGGACTAGCGGCCTCCTACGAGCAGTACTTC. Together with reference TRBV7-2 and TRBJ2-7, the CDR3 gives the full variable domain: GAGVSQSPSNKVTEKGKDVELRCDPISGHTALYWYRQSLGQGLEFLIYFQGNSAPDKSGLPSDRFSAERTGGSVSTLTIQRTQQEDSAVYLCASSWGLAASYEQYFGPGTRLTVT.

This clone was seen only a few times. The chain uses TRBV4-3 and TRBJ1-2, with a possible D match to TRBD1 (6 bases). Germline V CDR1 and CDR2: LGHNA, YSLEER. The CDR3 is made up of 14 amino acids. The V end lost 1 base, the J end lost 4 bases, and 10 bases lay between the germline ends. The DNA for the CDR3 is TGCGCCAGCAGCCAAGGGCCCAGGGGCTATGGCTACACCTTC. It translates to CASSQGPRGYGYTF.

Here the CDR3 reads CASSAARTGNEKLFF. Here the CDR3 DNA reads TGTGCCAGCAGCGCCGCCAGGACAGGAAATGAAAAACTGTTTTTT. V usage is TRBV5-6 and J usage is TRBJ1-4, with TRBD1 matching over 7 bases. Germline V lookup: CDR1 SGHDT, CDR2 YYEEEE. CDR3 size: 15 residues. V lost 4 bases to trimming and J lost 5 bases; unmatched junction nucleotides: 8.

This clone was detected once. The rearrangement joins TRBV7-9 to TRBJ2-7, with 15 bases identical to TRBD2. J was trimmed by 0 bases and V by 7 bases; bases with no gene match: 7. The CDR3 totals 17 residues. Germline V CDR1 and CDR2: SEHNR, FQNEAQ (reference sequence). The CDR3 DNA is TGTGCCAGCAACCCGGGACTAGCGGGAGGATTCTCCTACGAGCAGTACTTC. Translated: CASNPGLAGGFSYEQYF.

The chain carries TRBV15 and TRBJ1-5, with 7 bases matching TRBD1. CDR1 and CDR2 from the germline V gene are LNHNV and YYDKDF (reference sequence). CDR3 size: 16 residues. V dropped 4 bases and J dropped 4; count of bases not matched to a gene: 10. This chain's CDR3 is CATSTRVGQVNQPQHF. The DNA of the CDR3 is TGTGCCACCAGCACCCGGGTAGGACAGGTAAATCAGCCCCAGCATTTT.

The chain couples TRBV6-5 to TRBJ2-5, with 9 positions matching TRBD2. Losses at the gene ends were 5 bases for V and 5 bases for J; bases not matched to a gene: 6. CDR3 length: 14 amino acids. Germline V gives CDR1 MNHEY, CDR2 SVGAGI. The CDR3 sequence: CASSPRREGETQYF. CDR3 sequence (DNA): TGTGCCAGCAGTCCCCGGCGGGAGGGGGAGACCCAGTACTTC.

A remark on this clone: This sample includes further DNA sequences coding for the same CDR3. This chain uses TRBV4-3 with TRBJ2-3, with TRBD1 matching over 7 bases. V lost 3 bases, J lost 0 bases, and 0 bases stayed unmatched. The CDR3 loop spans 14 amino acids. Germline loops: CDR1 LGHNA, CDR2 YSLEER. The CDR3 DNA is TGCGCCAGCAGCCAGGACAGGAGCACAGATACGCAGTATTTT. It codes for CASSQDRSTDTQYF.

The CDR3 DNA sequence: TGTGCCAGCAGTGAAGCGGGCGACTACGAGCAGTACTTC. As protein: CASSEAGDYEQYF. The V gene is TRBV6-1, the J gene TRBJ2-7; D not resolved. V was trimmed by 0 bases and J by 3 bases, leaving 6 bases between them. Germline V lookup: CDR1 MNHNS, CDR2 SASEGT. The CDR3 covers 13 residues.